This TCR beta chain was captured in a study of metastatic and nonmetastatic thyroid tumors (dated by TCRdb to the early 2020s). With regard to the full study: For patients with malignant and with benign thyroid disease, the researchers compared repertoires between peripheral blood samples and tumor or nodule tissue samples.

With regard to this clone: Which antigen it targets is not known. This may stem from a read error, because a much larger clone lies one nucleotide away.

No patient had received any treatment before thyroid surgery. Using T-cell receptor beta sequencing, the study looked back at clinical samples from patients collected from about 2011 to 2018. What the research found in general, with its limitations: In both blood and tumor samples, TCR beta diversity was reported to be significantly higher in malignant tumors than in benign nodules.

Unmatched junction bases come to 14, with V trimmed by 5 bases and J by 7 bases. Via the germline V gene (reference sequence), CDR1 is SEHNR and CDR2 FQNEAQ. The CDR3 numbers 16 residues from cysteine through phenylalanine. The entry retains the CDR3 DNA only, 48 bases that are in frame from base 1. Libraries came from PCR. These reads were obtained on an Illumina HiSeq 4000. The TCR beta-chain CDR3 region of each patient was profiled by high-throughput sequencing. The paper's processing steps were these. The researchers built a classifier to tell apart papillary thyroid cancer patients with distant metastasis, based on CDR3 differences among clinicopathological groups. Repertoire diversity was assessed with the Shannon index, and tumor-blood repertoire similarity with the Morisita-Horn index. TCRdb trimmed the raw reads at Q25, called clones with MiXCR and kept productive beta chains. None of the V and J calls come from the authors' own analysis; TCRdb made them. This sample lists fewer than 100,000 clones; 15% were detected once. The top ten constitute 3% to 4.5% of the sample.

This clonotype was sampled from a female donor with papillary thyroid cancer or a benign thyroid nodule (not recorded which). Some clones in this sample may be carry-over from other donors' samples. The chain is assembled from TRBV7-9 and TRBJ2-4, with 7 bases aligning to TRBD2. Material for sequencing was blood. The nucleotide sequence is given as TGTGCCAGCAGCCCCTCAGACCTAGCGGTGGGTAACATTCAGTACTTC. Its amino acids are CASSPSDLAVGNIQYF.